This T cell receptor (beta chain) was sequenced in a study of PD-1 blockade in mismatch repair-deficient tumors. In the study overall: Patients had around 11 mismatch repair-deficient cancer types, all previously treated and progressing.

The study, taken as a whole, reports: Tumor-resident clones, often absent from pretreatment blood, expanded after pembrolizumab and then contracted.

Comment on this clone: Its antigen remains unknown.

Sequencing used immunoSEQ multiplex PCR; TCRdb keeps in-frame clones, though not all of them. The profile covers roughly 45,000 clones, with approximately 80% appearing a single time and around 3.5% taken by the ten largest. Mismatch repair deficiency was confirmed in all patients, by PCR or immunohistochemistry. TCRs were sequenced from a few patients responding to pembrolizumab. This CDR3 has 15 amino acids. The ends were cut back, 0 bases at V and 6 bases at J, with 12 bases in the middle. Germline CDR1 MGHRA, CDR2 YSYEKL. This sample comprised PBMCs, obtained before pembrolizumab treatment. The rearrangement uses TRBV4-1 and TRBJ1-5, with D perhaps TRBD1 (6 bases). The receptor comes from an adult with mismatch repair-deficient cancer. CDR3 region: CASSQEGGGTQPQHF. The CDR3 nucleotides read TGCGCCAGCAGCCAAGAAGGGGGTGGGACTCAGCCCCAGCATTTT.